This entry lists 20 T cell receptor beta chains sequenced from one sample in a study of control samples from healthy donors and cancer patients. Sequenced by immunoSEQ multiplex PCR; TCRdb stores in-frame clones only, minus some. The repertoire holds roughly 100,000 clones, with about 86% as singletons. The sample comprised blood. The receptors shown here come from a young man in good health.

This chain uses TRBV15 with TRBJ2-1, with D possibly being TRBD2 (5 bases). CDR3 length: 16 residues. Germline V lookup: CDR1 LNHNV, CDR2 YYDKDF (reference sequence). V dropped 3 bases and J dropped 4 bases, with 16 bases sitting between them. The CDR3 region has the DNA TGTGCCACCAGCAGGGAATCACCGGGGTTGTACAATGAGCAGTTCTTC. This translates into CATSRESPGLYNEQFF.

This clone is a singleton in its sample. The chain is built from TRBV6-1 and TRBJ2-1; 12 bases fit TRBD2. The CDR3 is 18 amino acids. Germline loops: CDR1 MNHNS, CDR2 SASEGT. Trimming took 2 bases from V and 6 from J; bases not matched to a gene: 11. The CDR3 here is CASSEYPPASGRGNEQFF. The CDR3 region has the DNA TGTGCCAGCAGTGAATACCCCCCGGCTAGCGGGAGGGGCAATGAGCAGTTCTTC.

This rearrangement joins TRBV5-1 to TRBJ1-3; possibly TRBD1 for D (5 bases). The ends were cut back, 3 bases at V and 5 bases at J, with 18 bases in the middle. The CDR3 consists of 16 residues. The germline gives CDR1 SGHRS, CDR2 YFSETQ. The CDR3 DNA reads TGCGCCAGCAGCTCCTTAGGACAAGACATGAGAAACACCATATATTTT. Its translation: CASSSLGQDMRNTIYF.

J is TRBJ2-1 and V is TRBV7-2; the match to TRBD1 covers 7 bases. V lost 5 bases to trimming and J lost 9 bases; unmatched junction nucleotides: 10. Germline V gene lookup returns CDR1 SGHTA and CDR2 FQGNSA. This CDR3 has 14 residues. The CDR3 bases are TGTGCCAGCAGCGCCTTGACAGGGTCGAGTGAGCAGTTCTTC. Its translation is CASSALTGSSEQFF.

This chain connects TRBV27 to TRBJ1-1; the D is unclear. The germline V and J ends were trimmed by 5 bases and 4 bases, with 14 bases remaining between them. Germline values: CDR1 MNHEY, CDR2 SMNVEV (reference sequence). The length of the CDR3 is 14 residues. The CDR3 reads CASSNGLQFTEAFF. In DNA, the CDR3 is TGTGCCAGCAGTAATGGGTTGCAGTTCACTGAAGCTTTCTTT.

V and J are TRBV5-6 and TRBJ1-3; perhaps TRBD1 as D (6 bases). The CDR3 totals 16 residues. Germline V gene lookup returns CDR1 SGHDT and CDR2 YYEEEE. V lost 0 bases and J lost 0, with 10 bases in between. In nucleotides, the CDR3 is TGTGCCAGCAGCTTGGGACAGGTCCTCTCTGGAAACACCATATATTTT. It yields the protein CASSLGQVLSGNTIYF.

In its sample, this clone was seen once. V is TRBV12-2 and J is TRBJ2-7; the table's D call, TRBD2, was not checked against the DNA. TRBV12-2 is tagged as a pseudogene. CDR3 length equals 18 residues. The CDR3 DNA reads as TGTGCAAGTCGCTTAAAGCCCGGACTAGTAAATACCCCCTACGAGCAGTACTTC. Residues: CASRLKPGLVNTPYEQYF.

This clone was detected only a few times. The chain uses TRBV7-9 and TRBJ1-3; 7 nucleotides line up with TRBD1. V shed 5 bases and J 3 bases; nucleotides not matched to a gene: 7. Germline V gene lookup returns CDR1 SEHNR and CDR2 FQNEAQ (reference sequence). CDR3 size: 15 residues. CDR3: CASSPDRSNGNTIYF. The CDR3 DNA follows: TGTGCCAGCAGCCCGGACAGGTCAAATGGAAACACCATATATTTT.

The chain combines TRBV7-3 with TRBJ2-2, with 9 bases that match TRBD1. The junction had 4 bases not matched to a gene; V was cut back by 5 bases and J by 0 bases. The CDR3 loop spans 16 amino acids. Germline loops: CDR1 SGHTA, CDR2 FQGTGA. The CDR3 nucleotides read TGTGCCAGCAGCATAGACAGGGGGGCGAACACCGGGGAGCTGTTTTTT. It yields the protein CASSIDRGANTGELFF. The whole variable domain, filled in from reference TRBV7-3 and TRBJ2-2, reads GAGVSQTPSNKVTEKGKYVELRCDPISGHTALYWYRQSLGQGPEFLIYFQGTGAADDSGLPNDRFFAVRPEGSVSTLKIQRTERGDSAVYLCASSIDRGANTGELFFGEGSRLTVL.

The CDR3 nucleotides are TGTGCCACCAGTGATTCGGACGAGCAGTACTTC. Translation: CATSDSDEQYF. V is TRBV24-1 and J is TRBJ2-7; D is unresolved. CDR1 and CDR2 from the germline V gene are KGHDR and SFDVKD. The V end lost 2 bases, the J end lost 5 bases, and 3 bases lay between the germline ends. This CDR3 has 11 residues.

The V gene is TRBV2, the J gene TRBJ2-7; a weak D match, TRBD1 (5 bases). CDR3 length: 16 residues. V lost 7 bases to trimming and J lost 2 bases, with 21 bases between them. The germline V gene has CDR1 SNHLY and CDR2 FYNNEI. CDR3 in amino acids: CASNILIGADPYEQYF. The CDR3, as DNA: TGTGCCAGCAATATCCTTATTGGGGCAGACCCCTACGAGCAGTACTTC.

The V and J genes are TRBV10-3 and TRBJ2-7; 9 nucleotides line up with TRBD1. The CDR3 has 11 amino acids. Germline V lookup: CDR1 ENHRY, CDR2 SYGVKD. V dropped 11 bases and J dropped 7; count of bases not matched to a gene: 6. In DNA, the CDR3 is TGTGCCCTTGGGACAGGGCCGGAGCAGTACTTC. Translated: CALGTGPEQYF.

This clone has just one count. The gene calls are TRBV10-3 and TRBJ2-7; 8 bases line up with TRBD1. Germline assignment: CDR1 ENHRY and CDR2 SYGVKD. V was clipped by 7 bases and J by 0 bases; unmatched bases: 8. The CDR3 consists of 15 residues. CDR3 sequence reads: CAITSRTGNSYEQYF. The CDR3 DNA sequence: TGTGCCATCACTTCCCGGACAGGGAACTCCTACGAGCAGTACTTC.

The chain employs TRBV24-1 and TRBJ2-3; 7 bases map to TRBD2. V dropped 0 bases and J dropped 4; count of bases not matched to a gene: 3. The germline V gene encodes CDR1 KGHDR and CDR2 SFDVKD. The CDR3 contains 15 residues. This CDR3 reads CATSDLRLAADTQYF. The CDR3 nucleotides are TGTGCCACCAGTGATTTGCGACTAGCAGCAGATACGCAGTATTTT.

Worth noting for this clone: Because the CDR3's place on the DNA is in doubt, the DNA is left out and the CDR3 is given as listed by TCRdb. The chain recombines TRBV28 with TRBJ1-2. The CDR3 length is 14 residues, termini included. Per the germline V gene, CDR1 is MDHEN and CDR2 is SYDVKM. CDR3 residues: CASSSSIPRGGYTF.

The chain combines TRBV10-3 with TRBJ2-5; 7 bases map to TRBD1. V trimming: 2 bases; J trimming: 1 base; junction bases outside the gene matches: 1. Looked up from germline, CDR1 is ENHRY and CDR2 is SYGVKD. This CDR3 region has 14 residues. The CDR3 here is CAISEKGAQETQYF. CDR3 nucleotide sequence: TGTGCCATCAGTGAGAAGGGGGCCCAAGAGACCCAGTACTTC.

V gene TRBV19 combines with J gene TRBJ2-5; D assignment may be TRBD1 or TRBD2 (5 bases each). The V gene lost 6 bases and the J gene lost 3 bases, with 11 bases spanning the gap. CDR1 LNHDA and CDR2 SQIVND come from the germline V gene (reference sequence). This CDR3 is 13 amino acids long. The CDR3 loop reads CASSRGRKETQYF. Here the CDR3 DNA reads TGTGCCAGTAGCCGGGGACGTAAAGAGACCCAGTACTTC.

V usage is TRBV28 and J usage is TRBJ2-3; D perhaps matches TRBD1 (6 bases). In germline, CDR1 is MDHEN, CDR2 SYDVKM. The V end was cut by 6 bases, the J end by 0 bases, with 16 bases between. The CDR3 has 16 residues. CDR3 in amino acids: CASSTPGASSTDTQYF. The CDR3 DNA is TGTGCCAGCAGCACCCCAGGGGCATCTAGCACAGATACGCAGTATTTT.

The CDR3 loop reads CASSLIGSSLSGNTIYF. DNA for the CDR3: TGTGCCAGCAGTTTAATAGGGTCGTCGCTGTCCGGAAACACCATATATTTT. V is TRBV28 and J is TRBJ1-3; D ambiguous. The CDR3 sequence is 17 residues long. Per germline, CDR1 MDHEN and CDR2 SYDVKM. Deletions cut 2 bases from V and 4 bases from J, with 18 bases between.

This clone came up once. The chain combines TRBV11-2 with TRBJ1-1; TRBD1 is a possible D gene (6 bases). The CDR3 extends over 15 amino acids. Trimming removed 5 bases at V and 5 bases at J, with 18 bases between. The V gene's germline CDR1 is SGHAT and CDR2 FQNNGV. Here the CDR3 reads CASSIFGGAETEAFF. For the CDR3, the DNA is TGTGCCAGCAGCATATTCGGGGGCGCGGAGACTGAAGCTTTCTTT.